A selection of T cell receptor beta chains follows, all from one sample in a study of T cells after yellow fever vaccination. TCRdb analysed the 5' RACE reads with MiXCR anew, one entry per CDR3 protein. Counted here are a few hundred thousand distinct CDR3 sequences, roughly 19% occurring once; the ten biggest clones make up approximately 14%. The input for sequencing was PBMCs, taken 15 days after the yellow fever booster vaccination. These TCRs come from a man aged 30-40 years who received the YFV17D yellow fever vaccine. Both conserved end residues are part of each CDR3. D genes are given only for firm matches. Clone size is stated in some rows and not others, as once, few, many or a class when expanded.

once,TRBV25-1,TRBJ2-7,15,TRBD1,TGTGCCAGCAGTGAGTTAGGACAGGGGTCCTACGAGCAGTACTTC,CASSELGQGSYEQYF
many,TRBV6-2/TRBV6-3,TRBJ2-1,15,TRBD2,TGTGCCAGCAGCAGACTAGCGGGAGCATACAATGAGCAGTTCTTC,CASSRLAGAYNEQFF
once,TRBV6-6,TRBJ2-2,14,TRBD2,TGTGCCAGCTCCCGGGAGGGAAGCACCGGGGAGCTGTTTTTT,CASSREGSTGELFF
NA,TRBV28,TRBJ1-3,15,NA,TGTGCCAGCAGTTTGACGGGGTCCGCCGGAAACACCATATATTTT,CASSLTGSAGNTIYF
NA,TRBV2,TRBJ2-5,14,TRBD2,TGTGCCAGCAACCCAGCGGGAGTGAGAGAGACCCAGTACTTC,CASNPAGVRETQYF
few,TRBV29-1,TRBJ2-1,14,TRBD2,TGCAGCGTCGCGGGACTAGCGGGAGGGAATGAGCAGTTCTTC,CSVAGLAGGNEQFF
few,TRBV30,TRBJ1-5,13,NA,TGTGCCTGGAGTGGTCCGTCTTATCAGCCCCAGCATTTT,CAWSGPSYQPQHF
few,TRBV6-1,TRBJ1-1,20,NA,TGTGCCAGCAGTGAAGCGACCAACTGGGGCACAGGCTTGTGGGGCACTGAAGCTTTCTTT,CASSEATNWGTGLWGTEAFF
NA,TRBV9,TRBJ2-3,17,TRBD2,TGTGCCAGCAGAGTAGGGATAGTAGCGGGAGGCACAGATACGCAGTATTTT,CASRVGIVAGGTDTQYF
few,TRBV11-3,TRBJ2-1,15,NA,TGTGCCAGCAGCCTCGGTGAAGGACGGAACAATGAGCAGTTCTTC,CASSLGEGRNNEQFF
NA,TRBV20-1,TRBJ1-1,13,NA,TGCAGTGCTAGACACAGGGTGAACACTGAAGCTTTCTTT,CSARHRVNTEAFF
NA,TRBV30,TRBJ2-3,14,NA,TGTGCCTGGGGGCGACTATCGAGCACAGATACGCAGTATTTT,CAWGRLSSTDTQYF
few,TRBV3-1,TRBJ1-5,14,NA,TGTGCCAGCAGCCAACGCCAGAGCAATCAGCCCCAGCATTTT,CASSQRQSNQPQHF
few,TRBV5-1,TRBJ1-1,13,NA,TGCGCCAGCAGCTTGGACCCGGGGAGTGAAGCTTTCTTT,CASSLDPGSEAFF
NA,TRBV5-1,TRBJ2-1,14,NA,TGCGCCAGCAGCTTAGACTCACCCTACAATGAGCAGTTCTTC,CASSLDSPYNEQFF
NA,TRBV7-9,TRBJ1-2,14,NA,TGTGCCAGCAGCTTAGACGGACAAATCTATGGCTACACCTTC,CASSLDGQIYGYTF
many,TRBV27,TRBJ1-5,13,NA,TGTGCCAGCAGTTTCCAAGGGAATCAGCCCCAGCATTTT,CASSFQGNQPQHF
few,TRBV4-1,TRBJ2-3,18,NA,TGCGCCAGCAGCCAGCAGGCCTCGTGGCCTGAAAAGGCAGATACGCAGTATTTT,CASSQQASWPEKADTQYF
many,TRBV12-3/TRBV12-4,TRBJ1-6,14,TRBD1,TGTGCCAGCAGTCTACAGGGGGCCAATTCACCCCTCCACTTT,CASSLQGANSPLHF
few,TRBV20-1,TRBJ1-1,12,TRBD1,TGCAGTGCTAAGGGACAGCACACTGAAGCTTTCTTT,CSAKGQHTEAFF
NA,TRBV6-2/TRBV6-3,TRBJ2-7,14,NA,TGTGCCAGCAGAATCGGCGGGGTCTCCTACGAGCAGTACTTC,CASRIGGVSYEQYF
few,TRBV7-9,TRBJ2-1,14,NA,TGTGCCAGCAGGGCCAGGGAGAGCAACAATGAGCAGTTCTTC,CASRARESNNEQFF
NA,TRBV28,TRBJ2-2,15,NA,TGTGCCAGCAGCCCCTGGGGATTGAACACCGGGGAGCTGTTTTTT,CASSPWGLNTGELFF
few,TRBV4-3,TRBJ2-1,17,NA,TGCGCCAGCAGCCAAGATTTAATTGTGGACCGCTACAATGAGCAGTTCTTC,CASSQDLIVDRYNEQFF
NA,TRBV6-5,TRBJ1-2,15,NA,TGTGCCAGCAGTTTTAGCCCCGCAGCAGGCTATGGCTACACCTTC,CASSFSPAAGYGYTF
few,TRBV5-8,TRBJ2-7,13,NA,TGTGCCAGCAGCCCTACTAAATGGGGCGAGCAGTACTTC,CASSPTKWGEQYF
NA,TRBV20-1,TRBJ2-1,15,TRBD2,TGCAGTGCTAGACTGAGACTAGCAGTCGACAATGAGCAGTTCTTC,CSARLRLAVDNEQFF
few,TRBV7-2,TRBJ2-3,15,TRBD2,TGTGCCAGCAGCTTGCCCACGACTAGCGGGAGCGCGCAGTATTTT,CASSLPTTSGSAQYF
few,TRBV12-3/TRBV12-4,TRBJ1-3,16,TRBD1,TGTGCCAGCAGTTCCCACGGACAGGCCTCTGGAAACACCATATATTTT,CASSSHGQASGNTIYF
NA,TRBV7-6,TRBJ2-3,20,TRBD2,TGTGCCAGCAGCCCCCGACTAGCGGAGCCCCTATATATTCCCACAGATACGCAGTATTTT,CASSPRLAEPLYIPTDTQYF
few,TRBV12-3/TRBV12-4,TRBJ2-2,14,TRBD1,TGTGCCAGCAGCGACAGGGGGAGCTCCGGGGAGCTGTTTTTT,CASSDRGSSGELFF
NA,TRBV3-1,TRBJ1-3,15,TRBD1,TGTGCCAGCAGCCTCGACAGGGTCCCTGGAAACACCATATATTTT,CASSLDRVPGNTIYF
few,TRBV7-2,TRBJ2-1,16,TRBD2,TGTGCCAGCAGCCCTACTAGCGGGACCTCCTACAATGAGCAGTTCTTC,CASSPTSGTSYNEQFF
NA,TRBV7-2,TRBJ2-1,13,NA,TGTGCCAGCGGGGCGGGACCCTACAATGAGCAGTTCTTC,CASGAGPYNEQFF
NA,TRBV25-1,TRBJ2-7,16,TRBD1,TGTGCCAGCAGTGACCTAGGCAGGGGGCGGGCCTACGAGCAGTACTTC,CASSDLGRGRAYEQYF
few,TRBV7-9,TRBJ2-3,15,TRBD2,TGTGCCAGCAGCGTCCGGGACTATCTCACAGATACGCAGTATTTT,CASSVRDYLTDTQYF
few,TRBV6-1,TRBJ2-3,17,NA,TGTGCCAGCAGTACCAACCCGGACGAGGGTCGGACAGATACGCAGTATTTT,CASSTNPDEGRTDTQYF
NA,TRBV7-8,TRBJ2-1,14,TRBD1,TGTGCCAGCAGCCAACGGACAGGGAACAATGAGCAGTTCTTC,CASSQRTGNNEQFF
NA,TRBV10-2,TRBJ1-3,15,NA,TGCGCCAGCAGTGTTCAGCAGCTCTCTGGAAACACCATATATTTT,CASSVQQLSGNTIYF
NA,TRBV7-3,TRBJ2-1,18,TRBD2,TGTGCCAGCAGCTTATACGGCCTCGAGTCTAGCGGTAACAATGAGCAGTTCTTC,CASSLYGLESSGNNEQFF
few,TRBV4-3,TRBJ2-2,16,NA,TGCGCCAGCAGCCCACAAGGAGCGGCGAACACCGGGGAGCTGTTTTTT,CASSPQGAANTGELFF
few,TRBV6-1,TRBJ2-2,16,TRBD1,TGTGCCAGCAGTCGACGACAGGGGCCGAACACCGGGGAGCTGTTTTTT,CASSRRQGPNTGELFF
few,TRBV29-1,TRBJ2-5,13,NA,TGCAGCGTTGAAGATTTGAAGCGGGAGACCCAGTACTTC,CSVEDLKRETQYF
few,TRBV6-2/TRBV6-3,TRBJ2-2,12,NA,TGTGCCAGCAGTTATCGAGTCGGGGAGCTGTTTTTT,CASSYRVGELFF
few,TRBV20-1,TRBJ2-2,14,TRBD1,TGCAGTGCAACCAGACAGGGTTTCACCGGGGAGCTGTTTTTT,CSATRQGFTGELFF
NA,TRBV12-3/TRBV12-4,TRBJ2-1,15,TRBD2,TGTGCCAGCAGGCCGGGACTAGCGGGGAGGAATGAGCAGTTCTTC,CASRPGLAGRNEQFF
NA,TRBV3-1,TRBJ2-7,14,NA,TGTGCCAGCAGCGGAGGCGGGACGTCCTACGAGCAGTACTTC,CASSGGGTSYEQYF
few,TRBV12-3/TRBV12-4,TRBJ2-7,16,TRBD2,TGTGCCAGCAGTATCCTTCTCGGACTAGCGGGAGGCGAGCAGTACTTC,CASSILLGLAGGEQYF
few,TRBV29-1,TRBJ2-1,11,NA,TGCAGCGCCACGGCGTACAATGAGCAGTTCTTC,CSATAYNEQFF
NA,TRBV20-1,TRBJ2-7,13,TRBD1,TGCAGTGCTACCGGACAGGGAAACTACGAGCAGTACTTC,CSATGQGNYEQYF
NA,TRBV4-2,TRBJ2-1,16,NA,TGTGCCAGCAGCCCCCAGGGACCCGTAGGGGAAAATGAGCAGTTCTTC,CASSPQGPVGENEQFF
few,TRBV7-2,TRBJ2-7,14,TRBD2,TGTGCCAGCCGTTTTAGCGGGGGGACCTACGAGCAGTACTTC,CASRFSGGTYEQYF
few,TRBV15,TRBJ2-7,13,NA,TGTGCCACCAAATCGGACGGGCCCCACGAGCAGTACTTC,CATKSDGPHEQYF
NA,TRBV7-3,TRBJ2-1,15,TRBD2,TGTGCCAGCAGCCCTACTATCGGGACTAGTAATGAGCAGTTCTTC,CASSPTIGTSNEQFF
NA,TRBV7-2,TRBJ2-7,14,NA,TGTGCCAGCAGTTTCATAACCAGCTCCTACGAGCAGTACTTC,CASSFITSSYEQYF